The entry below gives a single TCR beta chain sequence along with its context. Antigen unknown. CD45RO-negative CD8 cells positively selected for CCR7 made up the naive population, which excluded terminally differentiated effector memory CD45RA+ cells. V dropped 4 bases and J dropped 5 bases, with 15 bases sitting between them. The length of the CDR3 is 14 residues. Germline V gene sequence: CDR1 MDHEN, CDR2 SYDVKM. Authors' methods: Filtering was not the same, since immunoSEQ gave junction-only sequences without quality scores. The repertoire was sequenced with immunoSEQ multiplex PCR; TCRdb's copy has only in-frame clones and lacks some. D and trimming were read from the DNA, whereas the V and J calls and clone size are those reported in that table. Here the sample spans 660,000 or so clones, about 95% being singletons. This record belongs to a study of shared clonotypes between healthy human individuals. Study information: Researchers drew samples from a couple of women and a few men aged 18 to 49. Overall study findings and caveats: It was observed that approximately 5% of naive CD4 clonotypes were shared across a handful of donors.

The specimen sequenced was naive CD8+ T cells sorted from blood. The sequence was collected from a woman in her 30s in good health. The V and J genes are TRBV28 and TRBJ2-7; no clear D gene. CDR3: CASSSHLWADEQYF. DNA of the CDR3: TGTGCCAGCAGTTCCCATTTGTGGGCCGACGAGCAGTACTTC.